This T cell receptor (beta chain) comes out of a study of early T cells in non-severe SARS-CoV-2 infection. The wider study: The input, bulk RNA from unsorted whole blood, was sequenced, and chains were unpaired. Findings and caveats of the study: Using VDJdb, the matching emphasized anti-spike CD8 responses while missing private and CD4 specificities.

The length of the CDR3 is 12 residues. V lost 8 bases and J lost 4, with 10 bases in between. CDR1 SGHVS and CDR2 FNYEAQ come from the germline V gene. TCRdb analysed the 5' RACE reads with MiXCR anew, one entry per CDR3 protein. The sample holds tens of thousands of distinct CDR3 sequences, around 12% seen once. This clonotype was picked up a small number of times. Its target is unknown. The material sequenced was whole blood. The clonotype originates from an adult who was a healthcare worker with PCR-confirmed SARS-CoV-2 infection or an uninfected control (not recorded which). V is TRBV7-6 and J is TRBJ2-3, with D possibly called TRBD1 or TRBD2 (5 bases each). For the CDR3, the DNA is TGTGCCAGCGGGGGAAAGTCAGATACGCAGTATTTT. Its translation: CASGGKSDTQYF.